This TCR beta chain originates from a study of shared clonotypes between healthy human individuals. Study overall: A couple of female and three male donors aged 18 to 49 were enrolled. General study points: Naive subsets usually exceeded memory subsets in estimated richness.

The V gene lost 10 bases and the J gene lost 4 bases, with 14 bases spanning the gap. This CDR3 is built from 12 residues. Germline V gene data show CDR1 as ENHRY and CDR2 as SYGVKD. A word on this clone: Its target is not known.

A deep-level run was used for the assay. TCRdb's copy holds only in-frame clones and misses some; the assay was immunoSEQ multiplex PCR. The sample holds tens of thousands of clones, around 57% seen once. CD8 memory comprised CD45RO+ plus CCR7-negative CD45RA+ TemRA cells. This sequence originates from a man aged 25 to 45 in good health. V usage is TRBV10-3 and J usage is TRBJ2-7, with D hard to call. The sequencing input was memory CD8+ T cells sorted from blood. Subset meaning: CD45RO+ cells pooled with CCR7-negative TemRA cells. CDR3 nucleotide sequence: TGTGCCAGCAAGGGTATTGGTTACGAGCAGTACTTC. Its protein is CASKGIGYEQYF.